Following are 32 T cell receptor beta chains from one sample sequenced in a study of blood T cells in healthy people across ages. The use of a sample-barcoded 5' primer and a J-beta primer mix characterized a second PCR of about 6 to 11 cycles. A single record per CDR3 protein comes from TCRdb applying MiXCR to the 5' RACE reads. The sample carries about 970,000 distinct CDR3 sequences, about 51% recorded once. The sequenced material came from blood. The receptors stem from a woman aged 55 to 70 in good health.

The CDR3 DNA reads TGTGCCAGCAGATTGGCTAGCGGACCCGGCTCCTACAATGAGCAGTTCTTC. It yields the protein CASRLASGPGSYNEQFF. V usage is TRBV7-2 and J usage is TRBJ2-1, with 7 bases matching TRBD2. CDR1 is SGHTA, CDR2 FQGNSA, per germline. CDR3 length: 17 residues. The trim removed 6 bases at V and 0 bases at J, leaving 11 bases unmatched.

CDR3: CSATISGRRYNEQFF. Written as DNA, the CDR3 is TGCAGTGCTACGATAAGCGGGCGGAGATACAATGAGCAGTTCTTC. The chain uses TRBV20-1 and TRBJ2-1; D possibly corresponds to TRBD2 (6 bases). The V and J ends lost 4 bases and 4 bases respectively, with 17 bases between them. Germline lookup yields CDR1 DFQATT and CDR2 SNEGSKA (reference sequence). The CDR3 is made up of 15 amino acids.

The CDR3 region is CASSIRGYQETQYF. The CDR3 DNA reads TGCGCCAGCAGTATAAGGGGGTACCAAGAGACCCAGTACTTC. The chain carries TRBV10-2 and TRBJ2-5; TRBD1 might be the D (6 bases). Germline-derived CDR1 and CDR2 are WSHSY and SAAADI. CDR3 length: 14 residues. V lost 5 bases and J 0 bases, leaving 10 bases between the germline ends.

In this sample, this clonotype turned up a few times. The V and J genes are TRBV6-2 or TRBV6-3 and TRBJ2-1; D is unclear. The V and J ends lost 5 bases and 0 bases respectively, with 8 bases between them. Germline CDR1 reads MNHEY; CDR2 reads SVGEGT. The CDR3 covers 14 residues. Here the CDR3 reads CASSGLNSYNEQFF. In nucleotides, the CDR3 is TGTGCCAGCAGTGGGTTAAACTCCTACAATGAGCAGTTCTTC.

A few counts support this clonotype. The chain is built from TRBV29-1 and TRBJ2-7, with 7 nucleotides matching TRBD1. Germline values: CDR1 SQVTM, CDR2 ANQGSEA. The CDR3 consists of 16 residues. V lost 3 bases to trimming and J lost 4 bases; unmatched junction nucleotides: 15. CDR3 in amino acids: CSVEAAGTVRQYEQYF. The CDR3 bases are TGCAGCGTTGAGGCCGCCGGGACAGTTCGGCAATACGAGCAGTACTTC.

This CDR3 reads CASSHGSSGANVLTF. CDR3 nucleotide sequence: TGTGCCAGCAGCCACGGGAGCTCTGGGGCCAACGTCCTGACTTTC. This chain uses TRBV4-2 with TRBJ2-6; D might be TRBD2 (6 bases). V gave up 3 bases and J gave up 0 bases, with 6 bases separating them. This CDR3 has 15 amino acids. CDR1 LGHNA and CDR2 YNFKEQ come from the germline V gene.

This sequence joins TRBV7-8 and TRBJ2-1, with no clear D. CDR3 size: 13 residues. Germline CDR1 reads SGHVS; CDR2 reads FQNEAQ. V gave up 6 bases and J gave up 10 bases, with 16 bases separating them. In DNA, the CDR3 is TGTGCCAGCAGGCCCGAAAAAGTTGGCGAGCAGTTCTTC. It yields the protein CASRPEKVGEQFF.

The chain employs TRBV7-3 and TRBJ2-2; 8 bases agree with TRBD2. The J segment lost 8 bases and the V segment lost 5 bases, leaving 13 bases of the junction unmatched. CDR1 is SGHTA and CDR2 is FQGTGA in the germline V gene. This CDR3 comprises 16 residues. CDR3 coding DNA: TGTGCCAGCAGCCCACGCGCGGGAGGAAGGCAAGGGGAGCTGTTTTTT. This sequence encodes CASSPRAGGRQGELFF.

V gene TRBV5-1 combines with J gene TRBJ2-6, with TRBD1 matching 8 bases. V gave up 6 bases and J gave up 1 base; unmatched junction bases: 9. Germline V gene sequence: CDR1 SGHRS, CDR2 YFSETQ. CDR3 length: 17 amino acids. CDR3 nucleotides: TGCGCCAGCACTCCGGGACAGGCTTTTTCTGGGGCCAACGTCCTGACTTTC. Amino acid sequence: CASTPGQAFSGANVLTF.

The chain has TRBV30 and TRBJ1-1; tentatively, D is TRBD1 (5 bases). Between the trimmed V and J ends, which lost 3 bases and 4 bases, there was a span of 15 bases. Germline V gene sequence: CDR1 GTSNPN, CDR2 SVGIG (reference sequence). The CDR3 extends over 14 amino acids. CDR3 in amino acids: CAWSPTWGFTEAFF. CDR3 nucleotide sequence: TGTGCCTGGAGCCCAACGTGGGGGTTCACTGAAGCTTTCTTT. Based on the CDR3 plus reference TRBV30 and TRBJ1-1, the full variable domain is SQTIHQWPATLVQPVGSPLSLECTVEGTSNPNLYWYRQAAGRGLQLLFYSVGIGQISSEVPQNLSASRPQDRQFILSSKKLLLSDSGFYLCAWSPTWGFTEAFFGQGTRLTVV.

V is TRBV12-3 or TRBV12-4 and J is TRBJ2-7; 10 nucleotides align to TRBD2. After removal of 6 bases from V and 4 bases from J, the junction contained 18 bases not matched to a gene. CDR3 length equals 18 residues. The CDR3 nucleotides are TGTGCCAGCAGCCAAACCCGGGAAGCGGGAGGGATCTCATACGAGCAGTACTTC. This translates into CASSQTREAGGISYEQYF.

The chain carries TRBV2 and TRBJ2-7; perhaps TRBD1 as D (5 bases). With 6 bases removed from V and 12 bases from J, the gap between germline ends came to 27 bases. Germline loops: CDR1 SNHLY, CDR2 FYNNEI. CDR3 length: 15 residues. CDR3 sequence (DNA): TGTGCCAGCAGCCCGTCGACAGTTAGTAGGCGACCGACGTACTTC. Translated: CASSPSTVSRRPTYF.

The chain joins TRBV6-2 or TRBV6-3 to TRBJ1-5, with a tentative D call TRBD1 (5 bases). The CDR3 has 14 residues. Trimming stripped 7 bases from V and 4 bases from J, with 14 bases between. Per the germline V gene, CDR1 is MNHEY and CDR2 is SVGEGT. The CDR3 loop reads CASTRGNVNQPQHF. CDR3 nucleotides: TGTGCCAGCACTAGGGGCAACGTAAATCAGCCCCAGCATTTT.

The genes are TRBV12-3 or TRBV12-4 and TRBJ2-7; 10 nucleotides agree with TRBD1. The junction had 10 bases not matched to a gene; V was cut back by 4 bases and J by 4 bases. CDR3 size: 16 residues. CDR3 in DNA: TGTGCCAGCAGTTCCGCGGACAGGGGGATATCATACGAGCAGTACTTC. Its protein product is CASSSADRGISYEQYF.

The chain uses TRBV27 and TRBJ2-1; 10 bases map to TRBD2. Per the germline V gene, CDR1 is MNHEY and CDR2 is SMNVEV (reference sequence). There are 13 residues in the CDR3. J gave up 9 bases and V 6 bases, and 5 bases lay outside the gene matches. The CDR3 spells CASRAGLAIEQFF. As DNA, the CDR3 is TGTGCCAGCAGAGCGGGACTAGCGATTGAGCAGTTCTTC.

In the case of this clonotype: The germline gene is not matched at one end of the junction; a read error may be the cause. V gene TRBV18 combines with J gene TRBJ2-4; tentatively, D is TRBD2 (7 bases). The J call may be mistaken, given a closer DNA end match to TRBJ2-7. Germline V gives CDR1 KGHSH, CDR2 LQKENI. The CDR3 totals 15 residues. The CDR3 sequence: CSSSPGGLTSYEQYF. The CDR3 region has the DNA TGTTCCAGCTCACCCGGGGGGCTTACTTCCTACGAGCAGTACTTC.

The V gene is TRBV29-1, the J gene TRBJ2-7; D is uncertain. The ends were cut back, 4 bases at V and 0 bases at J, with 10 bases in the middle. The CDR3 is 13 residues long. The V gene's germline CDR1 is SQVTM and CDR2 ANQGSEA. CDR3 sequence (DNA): TGCAGCGTTGCTCCAGGTAACTCCTACGAGCAGTACTTC. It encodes CSVAPGNSYEQYF.

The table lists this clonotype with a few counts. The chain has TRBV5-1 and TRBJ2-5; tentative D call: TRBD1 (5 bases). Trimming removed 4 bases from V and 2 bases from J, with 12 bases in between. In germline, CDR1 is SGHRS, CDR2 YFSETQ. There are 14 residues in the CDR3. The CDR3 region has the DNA TGCGCCAGCAGCCGCGGACAACGACAAGAGACCCAGTACTTC. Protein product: CASSRGQRQETQYF. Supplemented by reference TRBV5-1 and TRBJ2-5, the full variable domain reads KAGVTQTPRYLIKTRGQQVTLSCSPISGHRSVSWYQQTPGQGLQFLFEYFSETQRNKGNFPGRFSGRQFSNSRSEMNVSTLELGDSALYLCASSRGQRQETQYFGPGTRLLVL.

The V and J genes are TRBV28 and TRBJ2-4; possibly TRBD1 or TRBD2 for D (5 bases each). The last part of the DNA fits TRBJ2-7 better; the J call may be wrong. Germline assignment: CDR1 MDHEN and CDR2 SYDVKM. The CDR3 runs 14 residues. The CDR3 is CASSFTGARYEQYF. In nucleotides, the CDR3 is TGTGCCAGCAGTTTTACCGGGGCGCGGTACGAGCAGTACTTC.

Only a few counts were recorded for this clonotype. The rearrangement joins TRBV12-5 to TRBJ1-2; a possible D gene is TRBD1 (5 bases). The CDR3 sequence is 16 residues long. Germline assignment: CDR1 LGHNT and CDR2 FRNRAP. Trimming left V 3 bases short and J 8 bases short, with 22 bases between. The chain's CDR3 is CASGFGQGEMFIGYTF. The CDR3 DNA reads TGTGCTAGTGGTTTTGGTCAGGGAGAAATGTTCATAGGCTACACCTTC.

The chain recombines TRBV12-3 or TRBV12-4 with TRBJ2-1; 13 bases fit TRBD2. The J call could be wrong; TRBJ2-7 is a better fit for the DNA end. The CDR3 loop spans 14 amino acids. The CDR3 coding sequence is TGTGCCAGCAGTACGACTAGCGGGAGGACTGAGCAGTACTTC. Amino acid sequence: CASSTTSGRTEQYF.

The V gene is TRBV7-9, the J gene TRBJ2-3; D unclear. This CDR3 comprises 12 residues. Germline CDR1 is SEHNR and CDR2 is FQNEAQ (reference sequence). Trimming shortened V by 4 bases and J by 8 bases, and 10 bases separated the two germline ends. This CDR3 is CASSSMLGTQYF. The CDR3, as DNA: TGTGCCAGCAGCTCAATGTTGGGTACGCAGTATTTT.

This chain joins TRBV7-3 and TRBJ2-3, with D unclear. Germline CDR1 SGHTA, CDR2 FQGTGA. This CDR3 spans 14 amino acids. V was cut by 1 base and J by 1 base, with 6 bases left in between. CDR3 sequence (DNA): TGTGCCAGCAGCTTAAAGGCGGGCACAGATACGCAGTATTTT. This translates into CASSLKAGTDTQYF.

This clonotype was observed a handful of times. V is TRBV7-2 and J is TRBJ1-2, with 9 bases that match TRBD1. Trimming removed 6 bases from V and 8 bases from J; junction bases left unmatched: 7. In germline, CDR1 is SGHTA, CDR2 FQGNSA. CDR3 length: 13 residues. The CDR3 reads CASRLQGAWGYTF. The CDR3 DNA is TGTGCCAGCAGACTACAGGGGGCGTGGGGCTACACCTTC.

DNA of the CDR3: TGTGCCATCAGGGACGCACGCCAGAGGCAGCTACGCTGCACCTTC. This gives the protein CAIRDARQRQLRCTF. The rearrangement links TRBV10-3 to TRBJ1-2; D unclear. CDR1 is ENHRY and CDR2 is SYGVKD in the germline V gene. CDR3 size: 15 residues. Between the trimmed V and J ends, which lost 6 bases and 13 bases, there was a span of 27 bases.

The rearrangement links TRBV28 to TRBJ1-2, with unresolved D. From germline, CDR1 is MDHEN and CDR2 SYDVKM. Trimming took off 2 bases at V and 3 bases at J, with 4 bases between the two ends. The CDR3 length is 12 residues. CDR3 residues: CASSLGHYGYTF. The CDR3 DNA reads TGTGCCAGCAGTTTAGGGCACTATGGCTACACCTTC.

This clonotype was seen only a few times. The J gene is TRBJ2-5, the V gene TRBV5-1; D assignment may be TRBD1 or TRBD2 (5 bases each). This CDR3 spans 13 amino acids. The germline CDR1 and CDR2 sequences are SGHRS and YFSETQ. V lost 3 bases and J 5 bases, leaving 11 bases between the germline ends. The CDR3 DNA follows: TGCGCCAGCAGCTCGAGGGACGAGGAGACCCAGTACTTC. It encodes CASSSRDEETQYF.

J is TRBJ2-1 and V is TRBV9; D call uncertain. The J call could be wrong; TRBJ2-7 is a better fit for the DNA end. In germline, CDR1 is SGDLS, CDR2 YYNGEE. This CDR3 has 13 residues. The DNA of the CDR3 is TGTGCCAGCACCTCAGAGGTAGCCGGCGAGCAGTACTTC. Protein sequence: CASTSEVAGEQYF.

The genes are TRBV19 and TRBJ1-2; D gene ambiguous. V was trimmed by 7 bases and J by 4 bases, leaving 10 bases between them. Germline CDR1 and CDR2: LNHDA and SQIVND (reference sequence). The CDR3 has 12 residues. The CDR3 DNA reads TGTGCCAGTACCCGCAATGGCTATGGCTACACCTTC. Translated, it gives CASTRNGYGYTF.

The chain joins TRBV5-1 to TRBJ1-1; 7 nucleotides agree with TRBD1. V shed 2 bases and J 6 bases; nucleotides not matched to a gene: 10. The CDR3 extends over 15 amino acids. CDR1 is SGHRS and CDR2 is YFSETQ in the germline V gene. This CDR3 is CASSLRQGSGAEAFF. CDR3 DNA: TGCGCCAGCAGCTTAAGACAGGGATCCGGGGCTGAAGCTTTCTTT.

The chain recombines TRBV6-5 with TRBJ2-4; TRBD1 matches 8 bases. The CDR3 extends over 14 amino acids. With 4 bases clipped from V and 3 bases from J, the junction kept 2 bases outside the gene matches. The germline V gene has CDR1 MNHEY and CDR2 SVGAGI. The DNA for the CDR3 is TGTGCCAGCAGTTTGGACAGGGACAAAAACATTCAGTACTTC. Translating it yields CASSLDRDKNIQYF.

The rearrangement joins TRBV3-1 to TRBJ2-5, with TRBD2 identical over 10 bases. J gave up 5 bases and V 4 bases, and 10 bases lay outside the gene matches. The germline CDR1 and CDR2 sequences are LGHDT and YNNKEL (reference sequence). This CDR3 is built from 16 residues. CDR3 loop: CASSRRASGRSETQYF. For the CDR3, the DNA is TGTGCCAGCAGCCGGAGGGCTAGCGGGAGAAGTGAGACCCAGTACTTC.